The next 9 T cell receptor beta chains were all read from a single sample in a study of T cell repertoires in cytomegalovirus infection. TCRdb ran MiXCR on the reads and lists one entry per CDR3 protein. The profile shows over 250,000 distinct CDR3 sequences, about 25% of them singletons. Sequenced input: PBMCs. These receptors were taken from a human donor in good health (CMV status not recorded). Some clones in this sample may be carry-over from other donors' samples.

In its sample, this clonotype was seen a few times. CDR3 coding DNA: TGTGCCAGTAGTACCCTAGCGGCGAACACCGGGGAGCTGTTTTTT. It codes for CASSTLAANTGELFF. This chain connects TRBV19 to TRBJ2-2, with 7 bases aligning to TRBD2. Trimming at V came to 4 bases and at J to 0 bases, leaving 2 bases not matched to a gene. There are 15 residues in the CDR3. Per the germline V gene, CDR1 is LNHDA and CDR2 is SQIVND (reference sequence). Variable domain in full (rest from reference TRBV19 and TRBJ2-2): DGGITQSPKYLFRKEGQNVTLSCEQNLNHDAMYWYRQDPGQGLRLIYYSQIVNDFQKGDIAEGYSVSREKKESFPLTVTSAQKNPTAFYLCASSTLAANTGELFFGEGSRLTVL.

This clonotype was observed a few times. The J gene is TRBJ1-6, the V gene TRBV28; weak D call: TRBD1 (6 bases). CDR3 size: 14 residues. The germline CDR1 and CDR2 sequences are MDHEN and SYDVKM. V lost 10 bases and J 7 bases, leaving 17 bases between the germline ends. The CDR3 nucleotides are TGTGCCACCCTTTTATCGACAGGCAATTCACCCCTCCACTTT. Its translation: CATLLSTGNSPLHF.

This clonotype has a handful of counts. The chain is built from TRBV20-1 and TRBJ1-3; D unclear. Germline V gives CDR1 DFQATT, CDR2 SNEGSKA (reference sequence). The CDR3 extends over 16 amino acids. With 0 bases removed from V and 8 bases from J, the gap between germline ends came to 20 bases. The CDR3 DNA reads TGCAGTGCTAGAGAATTGACCCGGGCTGGAGGGCACACCATATATTTT. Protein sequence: CSARELTRAGGHTIYF.

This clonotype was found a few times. The CDR3 loop reads CASSHLSGRGDNEQFF. In DNA form, the CDR3 reads TGTGCCAGCAGCCACCTTAGCGGGAGAGGGGACAATGAGCAGTTCTTC. The chain links TRBV14 to TRBJ2-1, with 9 positions matching TRBD2. Germline lookup yields CDR1 SGHDN and CDR2 FVKESK. The CDR3 is 16 amino acids. Germline trimming cut 3 bases from V and 5 bases from J; bases unmatched to any gene: 8.

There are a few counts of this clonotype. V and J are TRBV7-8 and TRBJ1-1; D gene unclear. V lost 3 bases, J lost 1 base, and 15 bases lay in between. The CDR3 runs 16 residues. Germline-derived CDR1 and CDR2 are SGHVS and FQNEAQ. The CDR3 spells CASSFEGRPTNTEAFF. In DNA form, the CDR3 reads TGTGCCAGCAGCTTCGAAGGAAGACCGACGAACACTGAAGCTTTCTTT.

The CDR3 DNA reads as TGTGCCAGCACCCCGGGGAGCGGGAACTCATACAATGAGCAGTTCTTC. It translates to CASTPGSGNSYNEQFF. The rearrangement joins TRBV28 to TRBJ2-1; TRBD2 matches at 7 bases. The CDR3 spans 16 residues. The germline CDR1 and CDR2 sequences are MDHEN and SYDVKM. V lost 7 bases and J lost 4; bases outside the gene matches: 13.

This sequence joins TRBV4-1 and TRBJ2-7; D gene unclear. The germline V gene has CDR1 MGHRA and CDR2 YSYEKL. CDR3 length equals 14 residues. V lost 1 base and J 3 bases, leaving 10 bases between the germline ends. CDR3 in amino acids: CASSQVGDVYEQYF. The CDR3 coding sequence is TGCGCCAGCAGCCAAGTGGGCGATGTCTACGAGCAGTACTTC.

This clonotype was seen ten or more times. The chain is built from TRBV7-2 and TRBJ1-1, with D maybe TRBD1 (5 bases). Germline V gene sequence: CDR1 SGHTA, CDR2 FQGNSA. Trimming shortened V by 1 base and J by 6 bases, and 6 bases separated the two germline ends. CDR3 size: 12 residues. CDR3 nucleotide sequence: TGTGCCAGCAGCTTAGGAGGGGCTGAAGCTTTCTTT. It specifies CASSLGGAEAFF.

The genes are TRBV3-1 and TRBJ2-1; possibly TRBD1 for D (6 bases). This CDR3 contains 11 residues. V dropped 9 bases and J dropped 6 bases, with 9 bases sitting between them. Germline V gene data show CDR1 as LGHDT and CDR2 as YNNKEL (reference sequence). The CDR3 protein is CASTGPNEQFF. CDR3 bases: TGTGCCAGTACAGGGCCCAATGAGCAGTTCTTC.